These T cell receptor beta chains were read from a single sample in a study of blood T cell repertoires in COVID-19. Generated by immunoSEQ multiplex PCR, the TCRdb table keeps only in-frame clones and is missing some. The table lists about 430,000 clones, 70% to 90% of them singletons. The sequencing input was PBMCs or T cells enriched from blood (not recorded which). These receptors came from a woman between 18 and 29 years old who had been exposed to COVID-19. CDR3s include the opening cysteine and the closing phenylalanine or tryptophan. D genes are given only for firm matches. Some rows mark clone size as missing; the rest say once, few, many or name a class of expanded clone.

clone size,V gene,J gene,D gene,CDR3 DNA,CDR3 protein
-,TRBV6-2/TRBV6-3,TRBJ2-5,TRBD2,TGTGCCAGCAGCCTTAGACTAGCGGGGGCCCTCCAAGAGACCCAGTACTTC,CASSLRLAGALQETQYF
-,TRBV4-3,TRBJ1-2,-,TGCGCCAGCAGCCAAGAAATCGGGGTTTCTGGCTACACCTTC,CASSQEIGVSGYTF
-,TRBV28,TRBJ1-2,TRBD1,TGTGCCAGCAGTGTAGATCCAGGGGGTGGAAATGGCTACACCTTC,CASSVDPGGGNGYTF
-,TRBV7-6,TRBJ1-6,TRBD1,TGTGCCAGCAGCCCCAGGACAGGGGATAATTCACCCCTCCACTTT,CASSPRTGDNSPLHF
-,TRBV2,TRBJ2-7,-,TGTGCCAGCAGTGAGGCTAGCGACGACTACGAGCAGTACTTC,CASSEASDDYEQYF
-,TRBV3-1/TRBV3-2,TRBJ2-7,TRBD2,TGTGCCAGCAGCTATAGCGGGAGAGCCTACGAGCAGTACTTC,CASSYSGRAYEQYF
-,TRBV4-1,TRBJ2-1,-,TGCGCCAGCAGCCAATCCCCGGGAACCTACAATGAGCAGTTCTTC,CASSQSPGTYNEQFF
-,TRBV27,TRBJ2-3,-,TGTGCCAGCACTACACTCCCCGCGGGTACGCAGTATTTT,CASTTLPAGTQYF
-,TRBV29-1,TRBJ1-1,TRBD1,TGCAGCGTTGAAAAGCCCGGGACAGGAGGCTTAGAAGCTTTCTTT,CSVEKPGTGGLEAFF
-,TRBV28,TRBJ1-6,-,TGTGCCAGCAGTTTACGGGCCTATAATTCACCCCTCCACTTT,CASSLRAYNSPLHF
-,TRBV28,TRBJ2-1,-,TGTGCCAGCACTCCCTTAAATGAGCAGTTCTTC,CASTPLNEQFF
-,TRBV2,TRBJ2-1,-,TGTGCCAGCACCCGAGAGGTCCGTGAGCAGTTCTTC,CASTREVREQFF
-,TRBV28,TRBJ1-4,TRBD1,TGTGCCAGCAGTCTCTCGACAGGGACCCCTGAAAAACTGTTTTTT,CASSLSTGTPEKLFF
-,TRBV19,TRBJ2-1,TRBD2,TGTGCCAGTAGTATAGCGGGACTAGCGGGTTTCAATGAGCAGTTCTTC,CASSIAGLAGFNEQFF
-,TRBV7-9,TRBJ1-4,TRBD1,TGTGCCAGCAGTTACGACCCGGGACAGGGAAATGAAAGACTGTTTTTT,CASSYDPGQGNERLFF
once,TRBV2,TRBJ1-2,-,TGTGCCAGCCGAACTGACTATGGCTACACCTTC,CASRTDYGYTF
-,TRBV6-1,TRBJ1-2,TRBD1,TGTGCCAGCAGTGAATGGACAGGGATGACGGCTGATGGCTACACCTTC,CASSEWTGMTADGYTF
-,TRBV2,TRBJ2-5,TRBD1,TGTGCCAGCAGTGTGGACAGGGATCAAGAGACCCAGTACTTC,CASSVDRDQETQYF
-,TRBV12-3/TRBV12-4,TRBJ1-4,-,TGTGCCAGCAGTTTAGCGTCCGTGGCAAAACTGTTTTTT,CASSLASVAKLFF
-,TRBV29-1,TRBJ1-1,-,TGCAGCGCCCGTTCCCAGGAGGTTTCGACTTTCTTT,CSARSQEVSTFF
few,TRBV6-5,TRBJ1-2,-,TGTGCCAGCAGTTCTCAAGAAGGGGCAGGTGGCTACACCTTC,CASSSQEGAGGYTF
few,TRBV7-2,TRBJ2-1,TRBD1,TGTGCCAGCAGCGGACAGGGCCACTCCTACAATGAGCAGTTCTTC,CASSGQGHSYNEQFF
-,TRBV27,TRBJ2-1,-,TGTGCCAGCAGTTCCGGTGCGGAGGGCGCGAAATACAATGAGCAGTTCTTC,CASSSGAEGAKYNEQFF
-,TRBV3-1/TRBV3-2,TRBJ1-2,-,TGTGCCAGCAGCCAAGGGGGACTTAACTATGGCTACACCTTC,CASSQGGLNYGYTF
few,TRBV4-1,TRBJ2-7,TRBD1,TGCGCCAGCAGCCAAGTTGTACAGGGGGTTTCCTACGAGCAGTACTTC,CASSQVVQGVSYEQYF
-,TRBV27,TRBJ2-7,TRBD2,TGTGCCAGCCGGGGGGGGTGGGAGCAGTACTTC,CASRGGWEQYF
-,TRBV10-1,TRBJ1-5,-,TGCGCCAGCAGTGCGGGGGATCAGCCCCAGCATTTT,CASSAGDQPQHF
-,TRBV10-2,TRBJ1-3,-,TGCGCCACCGAGCTGAGCTCTGGAAACACCATATATTTT,CATELSSGNTIYF
-,TRBV5-1,TRBJ1-1,TRBD1,TGCGCCAGCAGCTCAGAAATGACAGGGTCGGGCACTGAAGCTTTCTTT,CASSSEMTGSGTEAFF
-,TRBV7-8,TRBJ2-2,-,TGTGCCAGCAGTGGGGAGTTTTCCCTCAACAGGGAGCTGTTTTTT,CASSGEFSLNRELFF
-,TRBV18,TRBJ2-7,-,TGTGCCAGCTCACCACTAGGCAGGGCGGGGGAGCAGTACTTC,CASSPLGRAGEQYF
-,TRBV21-1,TRBJ1-4,-,TGTGCCAGCAGCAATAGTCAGGGAATGGATGAAAAACTGTTTTTT,CASSNSQGMDEKLFF
few,TRBV19,TRBJ1-1,-,TGTGCCAGTAGTATAGCCTTTTCCACTGAAGCTTTCTTT,CASSIAFSTEAFF
-,TRBV28,TRBJ1-2,-,TGTGCCAGCACTTCTGGAGGGTCGGGCGCCTATGGCTACACCTTC,CASTSGGSGAYGYTF
-,TRBV9,TRBJ2-2,TRBD2,TGTGCCACCAGCAGGGGTAGCGGGGGGATGAGAGTGGAGGAGCTGTTTTTT,CATSRGSGGMRVEELFF
-,TRBV19,TRBJ2-7,TRBD2,TGTGCCAGTAGTATTGCAGCGGGAGGGTTTAACGAGCAGTACTTC,CASSIAAGGFNEQYF
-,TRBV5-1,TRBJ1-2,TRBD1,TGCGCCAGCAGCTTGGTGGGCCTGGGACAGGGCCCCTATGGCTACACCTTC,CASSLVGLGQGPYGYTF
-,TRBV7-2,TRBJ1-2,TRBD1,TGTGCCAGCAGCTCCCCGGGACAGAGTCGCTATGGCTACACCTTC,CASSSPGQSRYGYTF
-,TRBV5-6,TRBJ1-1,TRBD1,TGTGCCAGCAGCCATATAGAAACAGGGGGTAGTGCTGAAGCTTTCTTT,CASSHIETGGSAEAFF
-,TRBV5-1,TRBJ1-2,TRBD1,TGCGCCAGCAGCTCCCCTAAGGGGGCCCGGGACTATGGCTACACCTTC,CASSSPKGARDYGYTF
-,TRBV5-6,TRBJ1-6,-,TGTGCCAGCAGCCCCACGGACAGATATAATTCACCCCTCCACTTT,CASSPTDRYNSPLHF
-,TRBV11-2,TRBJ2-3,-,TGTGCCAGCAGCTTTACTAGTGCTAGCACAGATACGCAGTATTTT,CASSFTSASTDTQYF
few,TRBV10-3,TRBJ2-7,-,TGTGCCATCAGTTCCGGGACACGAACCTACGAGCAGTACTTC,CAISSGTRTYEQYF
-,TRBV15,TRBJ2-7,-,TGTGCCACCAGCAGACTCCGGGACTCTGAGCAGTACTTC,CATSRLRDSEQYF
once,TRBV7-2,TRBJ2-7,TRBD1,TGTGCCAGCAGAACCGGACAGGGCTCCTACGAGCAGTACTTC,CASRTGQGSYEQYF
-,TRBV11-2,TRBJ2-1,TRBD2,TGTGCCAGCAGCTTAGTGGGACTAGCGGGCCCATCGGGATACAATGAGCAGTTCTTC,CASSLVGLAGPSGYNEQFF
-,TRBV11-2,TRBJ2-7,-,TGTGCCAGCAGCTTAGAGGGCAGCTCCTACGAGCAGTACTTC,CASSLEGSSYEQYF
-,TRBV5-1,TRBJ2-7,TRBD1,TGCGCCAGCAGCTTGGGTCAGGGGGCGCAAGAGCAGTACTTC,CASSLGQGAQEQYF
-,TRBV7-2,TRBJ2-3,TRBD1,TGTGCCAGCAGCCCACGACAGGGGGTGGTGCTCAATACGCAGTATTTT,CASSPRQGVVLNTQYF
-,TRBV28,TRBJ1-5,-,TGTGCCAGCAGTTTCCTGAGGGGGAATAGCAATCAGCCCCAGCATTTT,CASSFLRGNSNQPQHF
once,TRBV28,TRBJ2-7,TRBD1,TGTGCCAGCAGTTTCGGGACAGCCTATGAGCAGTACTTC,CASSFGTAYEQYF
-,TRBV30,TRBJ1-5,-,TGTGCCTGGAGCGGCAGTGGAGGGTGGATACATAGCAATCAGCCCCAGCATTTT,CAWSGSGGWIHSNQPQHF
-,TRBV5-5,TRBJ2-7,TRBD1,TGTGCCAGCAGCCTTACCTTGACAGGGAATTCCTACGAGCAGTACTTC,CASSLTLTGNSYEQYF
-,TRBV27,TRBJ1-6,-,TGTGCCAGCAGTCCTTATAATTCACCCCTCCACTTT,CASSPYNSPLHF
few,TRBV7-3,TRBJ2-1,-,TGTGCCAGCAGCTTAACAGGGGACACCGATTGGGGGCAGTTCTTC,CASSLTGDTDWGQFF